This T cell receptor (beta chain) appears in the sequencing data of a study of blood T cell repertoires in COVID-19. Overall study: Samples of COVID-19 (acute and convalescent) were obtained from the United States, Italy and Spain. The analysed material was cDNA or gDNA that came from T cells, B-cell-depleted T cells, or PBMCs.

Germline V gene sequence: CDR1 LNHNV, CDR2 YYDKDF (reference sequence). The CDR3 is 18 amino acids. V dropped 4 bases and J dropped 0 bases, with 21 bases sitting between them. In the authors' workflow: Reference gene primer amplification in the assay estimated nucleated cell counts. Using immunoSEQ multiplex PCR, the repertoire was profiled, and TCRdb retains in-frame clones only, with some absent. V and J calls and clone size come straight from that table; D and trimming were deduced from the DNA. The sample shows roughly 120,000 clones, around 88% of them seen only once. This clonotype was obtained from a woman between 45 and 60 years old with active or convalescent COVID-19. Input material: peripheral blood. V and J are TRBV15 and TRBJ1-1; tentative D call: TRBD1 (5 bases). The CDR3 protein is CATSNTRGLLTLNTEAFF. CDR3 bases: TGTGCCACCAGCAATACTCGGGGACTCTTGACCCTGAACACTGAAGCTTTCTTT.